These 18 T cell receptor beta chains share one sample of origin, sequenced in a study of T-cell reconstitution after alpha-beta-depleted transplantation in children. Unique molecular identifiers tagged the TCRbeta library. TCRdb recomputed calls from the PCR reads with MiXCR, one row per CDR3 protein. The sample consists of a few hundred thousand distinct CDR3 sequences, roughly 30% of them appearing once. The input for sequencing was PBMCs, taken before TCRalphabeta/CD19-depleted stem cell transplant. These receptors all come from a boy younger than two with Wiskott-Aldrich syndrome, due to receive a stem cell transplant.

The gene calls are TRBV7-3 and TRBJ2-3, with TRBD2 as a possible D gene (5 bases). V lost 1 base, J lost 0 bases, and 14 bases lay in between. Germline assignment: CDR1 SGHTA and CDR2 FQGTGA. The CDR3 has 17 amino acids. The CDR3 DNA follows: TGTGCCAGCAGCTTAATCGGCACCCGGACTAGCACAGATACGCAGTATTTT. It codes for CASSLIGTRTSTDTQYF.

A remark on this clonotype: The DNA is omitted, as the CDR3 cannot be located on it reliably, and the CDR3 follows TCRdb's listing. This chain links TRBV21-1 with TRBJ1-1; TRBD1 is the table's D call, not checked against the DNA. TRBV21-1 counts as a pseudogene. The CDR3 is 16 residues long, ends included. CDR3 amino acids: CASSNKVATGNTEAFF.

This clonotype was detected only a few times. V usage is TRBV10-3 and J usage is TRBJ2-5; D is perhaps TRBD2 (5 bases). Germline V gives CDR1 ENHRY, CDR2 SYGVKD. V was trimmed by 6 bases and J by 5 bases, leaving 16 bases between them. This CDR3 spans 14 amino acids. The chain's CDR3 is CAISGGYSSETQYF. CDR3 bases: TGTGCCATCAGCGGCGGGTACTCGTCCGAGACCCAGTACTTC.

Only a few counts were recorded for this clonotype. J is TRBJ2-7 and V is TRBV12-3 or TRBV12-4; 8 bases are shared with TRBD2. The CDR3 extends over 15 amino acids. The J segment lost 4 bases and the V segment lost 3 bases, leaving 8 bases of the junction unmatched. The DNA for the CDR3 is TGTGCCAGCAGTTTGAGACGGGAGGGCCGTTACGAGCAGTACTTC. This sequence encodes CASSLRREGRYEQYF.

The chain combines TRBV5-1 with TRBJ2-7, with D uncertain. The CDR3 extends over 14 amino acids. Per the germline V gene, CDR1 is SGHRS and CDR2 is YFSETQ. Trimming stripped 5 bases from V and 0 bases from J, with 12 bases between. The CDR3 DNA sequence: TGCGCCAGCAGTAAGATGCCAGACTCCTACGAGCAGTACTTC. Translating gives CASSKMPDSYEQYF.

This clonotype appeared a few times. The chain uses TRBV5-1 and TRBJ2-1; 8 nucleotides line up with TRBD2. Germline V CDR1 and CDR2: SGHRS, YFSETQ. This CDR3 has 15 residues. The junction had 9 bases not matched to a gene; V was cut back by 1 base and J by 9 bases. In DNA form, the CDR3 reads TGCGCCAGCAGCTTGTCACTAGCGGATTTCGCTGAGCAGTTCTTC. It codes for CASSLSLADFAEQFF.

This clonotype showed up just a few times. The CDR3 nucleotides read TGCGCCAGCAGCTCCAGGGGTGGAGGAGACACTGAAGCTTTCTTT. This encodes CASSSRGGGDTEAFF. The J gene is TRBJ1-1, the V gene TRBV5-1, with D perhaps TRBD1 (6 bases). This CDR3 contains 15 residues. The ends were cut back, 3 bases at V and 3 bases at J, with 15 bases in the middle. Germline V gene data show CDR1 as SGHRS and CDR2 as YFSETQ.

This chain joins TRBV5-1 and TRBJ1-1, with D hard to call. Trimming shortened V by 0 bases and J by 1 base, and 7 bases separated the two germline ends. There are 14 residues in the CDR3. Germline CDR1 reads SGHRS; CDR2 reads YFSETQ. CDR3 coding DNA: TGCGCCAGCAGCTTGGCCTTCGGGAACACTGAAGCTTTCTTT. Protein product: CASSLAFGNTEAFF.

CDR3 residues: CASSQLGTASYEQYF. CDR3 nucleotide sequence: TGTGCCAGCAGCCAACTCGGGACAGCTTCCTACGAGCAGTACTTC. V and J are TRBV3-1 and TRBJ2-7, with 7 bases identical to TRBD1. Looked up from germline, CDR1 is LGHDT and CDR2 is YNNKEL (reference sequence). Trimming took 2 bases from V and 1 from J; bases not matched to a gene: 5. The CDR3 has 15 amino acids.

This clonotype was counted between two and nine times. The chain couples TRBV12-3 or TRBV12-4 to TRBJ1-5; TRBD1 is a possible D gene (6 bases). This CDR3 comprises 15 residues. V lost 6 bases to trimming and J lost 1 base, with 13 bases between them. This chain's CDR3 is CASRVTGLSNQPQHF. The CDR3 region has the DNA TGTGCCAGCAGAGTCACAGGGCTAAGCAATCAGCCCCAGCATTTT.

A few counts support this clonotype. The rearrangement uses TRBV20-1 and TRBJ2-1, with D perhaps matching TRBD2 (6 bases). Germline V gives CDR1 DFQATT, CDR2 SNEGSKA (reference sequence). CDR3 length equals 15 residues. V was clipped by 0 bases and J by 3 bases, with 12 bases between them. This CDR3 reads CSARDLRGLYNEQFF. The CDR3, as DNA: TGCAGTGCTAGAGATCTAAGGGGACTCTACAATGAGCAGTTCTTC.

The chain carries TRBV20-1 and TRBJ2-3; D gene uncertain. The CDR3 contains 15 residues. CDR1 and CDR2 from the germline V gene are DFQATT and SNEGSKA (reference sequence). Trimming left V 0 bases short and J 0 bases short, with 10 bases between. The CDR3 DNA sequence: TGCAGTGCTAGAGATATTTACGGGAGCACAGATACGCAGTATTTT. Translating gives CSARDIYGSTDTQYF.

In its sample, this clonotype was seen a few times. The V and J genes are TRBV4-2 and TRBJ2-3; 10 bases agree with TRBD2. The CDR3 has 17 residues. Per germline, CDR1 LGHNA and CDR2 YNFKEQ. J was trimmed by 2 bases and V by 4 bases; bases with no gene match: 9. For the CDR3, the DNA is TGTGCCAGCAGCCCGAACGTAGCGGGAGGTAACACAGATACGCAGTATTTT. It codes for CASSPNVAGGNTDTQYF.

The CDR3 bases are TGTGCCAGCAGCCAAGAGGGACAGGGTGAAAACACCATATATTTT. It specifies CASSQEGQGENTIYF. V is TRBV4-2 and J is TRBJ1-3, with 9 bases that match TRBD1. The CDR3 length is 15 residues. Trimming took 0 bases from V and 6 from J; bases not matched to a gene: 3. CDR1 and CDR2 (germline): LGHNA, YNFKEQ.

The genes are TRBV20-1 and TRBJ1-1; D remains unclear. V lost 3 bases and J lost 4, with 9 bases in between. Looked up from germline, CDR1 is DFQATT and CDR2 is SNEGSKA (reference sequence). The CDR3 consists of 12 residues. The DNA for the CDR3 is TGCAGTGCTAGTAGGGTGTCCACTGAAGCTTTCTTT. Its protein product is CSASRVSTEAFF.

This clonotype was detected a few times. The chain has TRBV6-5 and TRBJ2-2; 11 bases align to TRBD2. This CDR3 has 15 residues. CDR1 and CDR2 (germline): MNHEY, SVGAGI. The V and J ends lost 2 bases and 6 bases, in that order; junction bases with no gene match: 2. The DNA of the CDR3 is TGTGCCAGCAGTTACGGTAGCGGGAGGGCCGGGGAGCTGTTTTTT. Translated: CASSYGSGRAGELFF.

The chain links TRBV5-1 to TRBJ1-2; 11 bases align to TRBD1. This CDR3 has 15 residues. CDR1 is SGHRS and CDR2 is YFSETQ in the germline V gene. J was trimmed by 7 bases and V by 4 bases; bases with no gene match: 9. The CDR3 nucleotides are TGCGCCAGCAGCACCGGGACAGGGGGAAATGCTGGCTACACCTTC. This encodes CASSTGTGGNAGYTF.

This clonotype appeared a few times. The J gene is TRBJ2-2, the V gene TRBV12-3 or TRBV12-4, with no clear D. The CDR3 sequence is 14 residues long. V was shortened by 2 bases and J by 1 base, with 5 bases between the two germline ends. The CDR3 DNA reads as TGTGCCAGCAGTTTACATCTGAACACCGGGGAGCTGTTTTTT. This encodes CASSLHLNTGELFF.